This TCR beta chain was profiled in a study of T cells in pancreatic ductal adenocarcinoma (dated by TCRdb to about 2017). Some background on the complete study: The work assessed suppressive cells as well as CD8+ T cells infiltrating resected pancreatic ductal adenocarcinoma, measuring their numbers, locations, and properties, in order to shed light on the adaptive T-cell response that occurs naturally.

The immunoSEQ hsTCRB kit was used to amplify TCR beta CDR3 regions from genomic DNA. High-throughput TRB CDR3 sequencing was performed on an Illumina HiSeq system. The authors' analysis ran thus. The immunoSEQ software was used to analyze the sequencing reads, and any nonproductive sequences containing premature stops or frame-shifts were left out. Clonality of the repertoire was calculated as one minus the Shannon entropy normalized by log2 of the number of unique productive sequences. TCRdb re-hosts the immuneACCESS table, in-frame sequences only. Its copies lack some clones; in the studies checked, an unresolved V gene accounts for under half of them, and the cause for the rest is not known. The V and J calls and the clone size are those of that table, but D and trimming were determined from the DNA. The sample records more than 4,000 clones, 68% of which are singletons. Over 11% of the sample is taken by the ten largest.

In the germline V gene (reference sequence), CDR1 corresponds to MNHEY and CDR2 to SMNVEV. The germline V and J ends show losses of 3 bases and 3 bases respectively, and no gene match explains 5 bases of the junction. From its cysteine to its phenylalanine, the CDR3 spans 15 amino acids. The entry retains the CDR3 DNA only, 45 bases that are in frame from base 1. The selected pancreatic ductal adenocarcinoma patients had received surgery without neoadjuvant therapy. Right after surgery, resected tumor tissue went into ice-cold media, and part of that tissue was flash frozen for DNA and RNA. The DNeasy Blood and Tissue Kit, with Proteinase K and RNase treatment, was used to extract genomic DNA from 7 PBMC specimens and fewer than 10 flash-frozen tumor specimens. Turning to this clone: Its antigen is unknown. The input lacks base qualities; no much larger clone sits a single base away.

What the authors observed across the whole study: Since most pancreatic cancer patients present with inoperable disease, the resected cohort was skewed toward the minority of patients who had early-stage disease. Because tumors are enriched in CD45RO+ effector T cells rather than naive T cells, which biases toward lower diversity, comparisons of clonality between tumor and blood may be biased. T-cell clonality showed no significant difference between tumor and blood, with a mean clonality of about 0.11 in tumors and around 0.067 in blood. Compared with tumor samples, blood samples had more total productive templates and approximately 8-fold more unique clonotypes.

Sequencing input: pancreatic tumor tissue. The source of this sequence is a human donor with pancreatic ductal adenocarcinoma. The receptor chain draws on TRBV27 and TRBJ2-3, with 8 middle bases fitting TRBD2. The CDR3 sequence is CASSLRAGETDTQYF. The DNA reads TGTGCCAGCAGTTTGAGAGCGGGGGAGACAGATACGCAGTATTTT.